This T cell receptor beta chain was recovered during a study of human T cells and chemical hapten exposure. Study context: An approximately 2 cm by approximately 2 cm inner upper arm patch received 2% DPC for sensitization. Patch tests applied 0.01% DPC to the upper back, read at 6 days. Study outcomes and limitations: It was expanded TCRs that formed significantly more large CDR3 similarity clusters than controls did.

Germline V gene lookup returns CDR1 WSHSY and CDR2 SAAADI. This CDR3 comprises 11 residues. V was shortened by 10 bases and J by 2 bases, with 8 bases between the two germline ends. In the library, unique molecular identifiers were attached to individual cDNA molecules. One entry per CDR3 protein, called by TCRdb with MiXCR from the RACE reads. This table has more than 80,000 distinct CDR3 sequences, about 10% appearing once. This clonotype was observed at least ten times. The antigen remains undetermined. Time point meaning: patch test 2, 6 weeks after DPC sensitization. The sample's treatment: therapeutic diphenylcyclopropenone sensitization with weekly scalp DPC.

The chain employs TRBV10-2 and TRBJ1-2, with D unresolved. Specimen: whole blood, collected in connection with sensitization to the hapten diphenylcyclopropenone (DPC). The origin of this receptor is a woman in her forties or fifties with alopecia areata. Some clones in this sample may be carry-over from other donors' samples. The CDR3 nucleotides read TGCGCCACCCAGGAGAACTATGGCTACACCTTC. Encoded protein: CATQENYGYTF.